This is a list of T cell receptor beta chains from one sample in a study of T cell responses to AZD1222 COVID-19 vaccine. Method: immunoSEQ multiplex PCR; TCRdb's copy keeps in-frame clones and lacks some. Of over 65,000 clones detected, about 90% appear once; the ten largest clones hold around 6%. This specimen was peripheral blood, taken on day 0 of AZD1222 vaccination. The receptors come from an adult in good health. Each CDR3 is given with its conserved first and last residue. Each record gives: V gene, D gene, J gene, CDR3 length, clone size, CDR3 DNA, CDR3 protein. D genes are given only for firm matches. Size tells how often a clone was seen (once, few, many) or the class of an expanded clone, and some rows leave it out.

>TRBV4-1|-|TRBJ1-5|15|-
TGCGCCAGCAGCCACTCCGACAGTATCTATCAGCCCCAGCATTTT
CASSHSDSIYQPQHF
>TRBV7-6|TRBD1|TRBJ1-2|15|-
TGTGCCAGCAGCTTAGGGGTCGGGACAGCCTATGGCTACACCTTC
CASSLGVGTAYGYTF
>TRBV4-2|-|TRBJ1-4|15|-
TGTGCCAGCAGCCAAGAGGCACCGAGGCCCGAAAAACTGTTTTTT
CASSQEAPRPEKLFF
>TRBV7-8|-|TRBJ1-1|15|-
TGTGCCAGCAGCTTAGTTGGCAGGCTAAACACTGAAGCTTTCTTT
CASSLVGRLNTEAFF
>TRBV18|-|TRBJ2-2|14|-
TGTGCCAGCCGGAGGGACGCGAACACCGGGGAGCTGTTTTTT
CASRRDANTGELFF
>TRBV19|-|TRBJ1-1|12|once
TGTGCCAGTAGTATGCTATACACTGAAGCTTTCTTT
CASSMLYTEAFF
>TRBV5-4|-|TRBJ1-2|14|-
TGTGCCAGCAGCTTGGACAGGGCTAACTATGGCTACACCTTC
CASSLDRANYGYTF
>TRBV3-1/TRBV3-2|TRBD1|TRBJ1-3|15|-
TGTGCCAGCAGCCAGGGACAGGGGGTCTTGAACACCATATATTTT
CASSQGQGVLNTIYF
>TRBV18|-|TRBJ1-1|15|-
TGTGCCAGCTCACCCCAAAGCGGGGGTGGCACTGAAGCTTTCTTT
CASSPQSGGGTEAFF
>TRBV4-1|-|TRBJ2-1|14|-
TGCGCCAGCAGCCAAGATAGTACCACCAATGAGCAGTTCTTC
CASSQDSTTNEQFF
>TRBV5-6|TRBD1|TRBJ1-2|14|once
TGTGCCAGCAGCCCCTGGGACAGGAACTATGGCTACACCTTC
CASSPWDRNYGYTF
>TRBV27|-|TRBJ1-1|12|-
TGTGCCAGCAGTCGAGGGGACACTGAAGCTTTCTTT
CASSRGDTEAFF
>TRBV9|TRBD1|TRBJ1-3|15|-
TGTGCCAGCAGCGTAACAGGGGTCCCTGGAAACACCATATATTTT
CASSVTGVPGNTIYF
>TRBV9|-|TRBJ2-1|16|-
TGTGCCAGCAGCGTCGGGACAACTGATACCTACAATGAGCAGTTCTTC
CASSVGTTDTYNEQFF
>TRBV6-1|-|TRBJ1-6|14|-
TGTGCCAGCAGTGAAGTGGTGACAAATTCACCCCTCCACTTT
CASSEVVTNSPLHF
>TRBV5-4|-|TRBJ1-1|15|-
TGTGCCAGCAGCTTAGGCCAAGGGGGGAACACTGAAGCTTTCTTT
CASSLGQGGNTEAFF
>TRBV7-2|-|TRBJ2-1|18|-
TGTGCCAGCAGCTTAGATGAACGGCACTGGGGCACCTACAATGAGCAGTTCTTC
CASSLDERHWGTYNEQFF
>TRBV27|-|TRBJ1-2|15|once
TGTGCCAGCAGTTTATCGCGGACAGCAAGCTATGGCTACACCTTC
CASSLSRTASYGYTF
>TRBV6-2/TRBV6-3|-|TRBJ2-1|17|-
TGTGCCAGCAGTTACTCGCGGGGCAGGCCGTCTCGCAATGAGCAGTTCTTC
CASSYSRGRPSRNEQFF
>TRBV11-2|-|TRBJ2-1|14|-
TGTGCCAGCAGCTCCGAGCGGCACCACAATGAGCAGTTCTTC
CASSSERHHNEQFF
>TRBV3-1/TRBV3-2|TRBD1|TRBJ1-1|14|-
TGTGCCAGCAGCCCCCGGGACAGCTACACTGAAGCTTTCTTT
CASSPRDSYTEAFF
>TRBV11-3|-|TRBJ2-1|12|-
TGTGCCAGCAGCACGAGAGGTTATGAGCAGTTCTTC
CASSTRGYEQFF
>TRBV4-1|-|TRBJ2-5|15|few
TGCGCCAGCAGCCAAGAGTCGGCGCGGGGAGGGACCCAGTACTTC
CASSQESARGGTQYF
>TRBV5-1|-|TRBJ2-5|16|-
TGCGCCAGCAGTCGCGCCGGGGGTCCATTACAAGAGACCCAGTACTTC
CASSRAGGPLQETQYF
>TRBV18|-|TRBJ1-4|13|-
TGTGCCAGCTCACCGGGCCAGAATGAAAAACTGTTTTTT
CASSPGQNEKLFF
>TRBV4-3|TRBD1|TRBJ2-7|15|-
TGCGCCAGCAGCCAAGATCGGCGGACAGGGCACGAGCAGTACTTC
CASSQDRRTGHEQYF
>TRBV5-1|TRBD1|TRBJ1-1|14|-
TGCGCCAGCAGCTCACGACAGGGGGCGCCTGAAGCTTTCTTT
CASSSRQGAPEAFF
>TRBV5-6|-|TRBJ1-1|14|-
TGTGCCAGCAGCTGGAACAGGGATGGCACTGAAGCTTTCTTT
CASSWNRDGTEAFF
>TRBV9|-|TRBJ1-1|14|-
TGTGCCAGCAGCGTAGGACAGGTGAACACTGAAGCTTTCTTT
CASSVGQVNTEAFF
>TRBV25-1|-|TRBJ1-2|14|-
TGTGCCAGCAGTGCCTACCTACAGGGTTGGGGCTACACCTTC
CASSAYLQGWGYTF
>TRBV6-2/TRBV6-3|TRBD1|TRBJ1-1|15|-
TGTGCCAGCAGTATAGGGACAGGGTATCTGGGTGAAGCTTTCTTT
CASSIGTGYLGEAFF
>TRBV20-1|-|TRBJ1-5|10|few
TGCAGTGCTCAGGACGCGTTCCAGCATTTT
CSAQDAFQHF
>TRBV6-5|-|TRBJ1-1|15|once
TGTGCCAGCAGTACAACGACAGGCCTGAACACTGAAGCTTTCTTT
CASSTTTGLNTEAFF
>TRBV29-1|TRBD1|TRBJ1-5|14|-
TGCAGCGTTTCAGGGGGGTCGGGCAATCAGCCCCAGCATTTT
CSVSGGSGNQPQHF
>TRBV7-2|-|TRBJ1-5|13|-
TGTGCCAGCAGCTGGGGTGGGGGTCAGCCCCAGCATTTT
CASSWGGGQPQHF
>TRBV27|TRBD1|TRBJ2-7|16|-
TGTGCCAGCAGTCCTTCGACAGGGGGCCTTCTCTACGAGCAGTACTTC
CASSPSTGGLLYEQYF
>TRBV2|TRBD1|TRBJ1-6|14|few
TGTGCCACCCAAAAGACAGGGTATAATTCACCCCTCCACTTT
CATQKTGYNSPLHF
>TRBV30|-|TRBJ1-1|12|-
TGTGCCTGGAGTGGGGGGACCCAAAAAGCTTTCTTT
CAWSGGTQKAFF
>TRBV2|TRBD1|TRBJ2-7|12|-
TGTGCCAGCCGGGGACAGGGCAACGAGCAGTACTTC
CASRGQGNEQYF
>TRBV5-4|-|TRBJ1-2|15|once
TGTGCCAGCAGCTTTCGCGGGGGGGGTGACTATGGCTACACCTTC
CASSFRGGGDYGYTF
>TRBV7-3|TRBD1|TRBJ2-1|15|-
TGTGCCAGCAGCTCCCGACAGGGGGTTCCGGATGAGCAGTTCTTC
CASSSRQGVPDEQFF
>TRBV3-1/TRBV3-2|-|TRBJ2-3|13|-
TGTGCCAGCAGCCGTCGGGGCCAGGATACGCAGTATTTT
CASSRRGQDTQYF
>TRBV11-2|TRBD1|TRBJ2-1|15|-
TGTGCCAGCAGCTCCCCTAGGGGGCTAGAGGATGAGCAGTTCTTC
CASSSPRGLEDEQFF
>TRBV24-1|-|TRBJ1-1|16|-
TGTGCCACCAGTGATTTGCAATTCGGGGATTACACTGAAGCTTTCTTT
CATSDLQFGDYTEAFF
>TRBV6-5|TRBD1|TRBJ1-2|14|once
TGTGCCAGTAAATACAGGGGAGAACCTTATGGCTACACCTTC
CASKYRGEPYGYTF
>TRBV11-2|-|TRBJ2-7|15|-
TGTGCCAGCAGCTTAGCTGACGGTCCCTCCTACGAGCAGTACTTC
CASSLADGPSYEQYF
>TRBV30|-|TRBJ2-2|13|-
TGTGCCTGGAGTGATTTAGTACCCGGGGAGCTGTTTTTT
CAWSDLVPGELFF
>TRBV12-3/TRBV12-4|-|TRBJ1-2|12|-
TGTGCCAGCAGCTTACAGGCTTATGGCTACACCTTC
CASSLQAYGYTF
>TRBV4-1|TRBD2|TRBJ2-7|16|once
TGCGCCAGCAGCCAGGGTGGACTAGCGGGGACCTACGAGCAGTACTTC
CASSQGGLAGTYEQYF
>TRBV7-2|-|TRBJ1-1|13|-
TGTGCCAGCAGCTTAGGGCAGAACACTGAAGCTTTCTTT
CASSLGQNTEAFF
>TRBV11-3|-|TRBJ2-7|15|-
TGTGCCAGCAGCCCGGGACGGTCTTACTCCTACGAGCAGTACTTC
CASSPGRSYSYEQYF
>TRBV6-5|TRBD1|TRBJ1-1|16|-
TGTGCCAGCAGTTACTCGGGGACAGGGCTGAACACTGAAGCTTTCTTT
CASSYSGTGLNTEAFF
>TRBV14|-|TRBJ1-1|15|-
TGTGCCAGCAGCCATATGAACAGGGTAAACACTGAAGCTTTCTTT
CASSHMNRVNTEAFF